The rows below give T cell receptor beta chains drawn from one sample of a study of vaccination effects on CD4 cells after COVID-19. Their antigen targets remain unknown. Some clones are missing from TCRdb's copy, which holds only in-frame ones; the method was immunoSEQ multiplex PCR. There are roughly 68,000 clones in the sample; more than 60% occur only once, and around 21% lies in the top ten. This sample comprised CD4+ T cells from PBMCs cultured without peptide, obtained before COVID-19 vaccination. These receptors all come from a human donor who had a prior SARS-CoV-2 infection. Both conserved end residues are part of each CDR3. The order of the fields is D gene, clone size, J gene, V gene, CDR3 protein, CDR3 DNA. D genes are given only for firm matches. The listing skips clone size in some rows; elsewhere it reads once, few, many or a size class.

TRBD2,NA,TRBJ2-1,TRBV11-3,CASSETSGRANNEQFF,TGTGCCAGCAGCGAGACTAGCGGGAGGGCAAACAATGAGCAGTTCTTC
NA,NA,TRBJ2-5,TRBV20-1,CSASPWAGRGETQYF,TGCAGTGCTAGTCCCTGGGCGGGGCGCGGGGAGACCCAGTACTTC
NA,NA,TRBJ2-3,TRBV5-1,CASSLSTGPDTQYF,TGCGCCAGCAGCTTGAGTACAGGGCCAGATACGCAGTATTTT
TRBD2,NA,TRBJ2-1,TRBV6-1,CASSDESGLATYNEQFF,TGTGCCAGCAGTGACGAATCGGGACTAGCGACTTACAATGAGCAGTTCTTC
NA,few,TRBJ1-1,TRBV25-1,CASLLGDGSEAFF,TGTGCCAGCCTATTAGGGGACGGGAGTGAAGCTTTCTTT
TRBD1,NA,TRBJ2-7,TRBV2,CAGISNRGYEQYF,TGTGCCGGCATCTCCAACAGGGGCTACGAGCAGTACTTC
NA,once,TRBJ2-5,TRBV7-2,CASSTLETQYF,TGTGCCAGCAGCACTCTAGAGACCCAGTACTTC
TRBD1,NA,TRBJ2-1,TRBV11-3,CASSRTGTVSGNEQFF,TGTGCCAGCAGCCGGACAGGGACAGTGTCGGGGAATGAGCAGTTCTTC
TRBD1,NA,TRBJ1-6,TRBV4-2,CASSQARDSTSPLHF,TGTGCCAGCAGCCAAGCCCGGGACAGCACCTCACCCCTCCACTTT
NA,few,TRBJ2-1,TRBV7-2,CATETYRSSNEQFF,TGTGCCACCGAGACCTACAGGTCGAGCAATGAGCAGTTCTTC
NA,NA,TRBJ1-4,TRBV2,CASSEYEVLRTNEKLFF,TGTGCCAGCAGTGAATATGAGGTGCTGAGGACTAATGAAAAACTGTTTTTT
NA,once,TRBJ1-3,TRBV9,CASSVGGNSGNTIYF,TGTGCCAGCAGCGTAGGTGGTAATTCTGGAAACACCATATATTTT
NA,NA,TRBJ1-3,TRBV5-1,CASSLVQGPENTIYF,TGCGCCAGCAGCTTGGTGCAGGGCCCTGAAAACACCATATATTTT
NA,NA,TRBJ2-7,TRBV9,CASSVGIDSVNEQYF,TGTGCCAGCAGCGTAGGGATAGACTCCGTTAACGAGCAGTACTTC
NA,NA,TRBJ2-7,TRBV5-4,CASSREGVGQYF,TGTGCCAGCAGCCGTGAAGGGGTCGGGCAGTACTTC
NA,NA,TRBJ2-3,TRBV9,CASSVAGADTQYF,TGTGCCAGCAGCGTAGCTGGGGCAGATACGCAGTATTTT
TRBD1,NA,TRBJ2-5,TRBV12-3/TRBV12-4,CASRQGKETQYF,TGTGCCAGCCGACAGGGAAAAGAGACCCAGTACTTC
NA,NA,TRBJ2-3,TRBV20-1,CSGTRYDTQYF,TGCAGTGGTACAAGGTATGATACGCAGTATTTT
NA,NA,TRBJ1-1,TRBV20-1,CSAEDRTEAFF,TGCAGTGCTGAGGACCGGACTGAAGCTTTCTTT
NA,NA,TRBJ1-5,TRBV19,CASGRGAVLWRPQHF,TGTGCCAGCGGCCGTGGGGCCGTCCTCTGGAGGCCCCAGCATTTT
NA,NA,TRBJ1-2,TRBV19,CASSIGVRYNYGYTF,TGTGCCAGTAGTATAGGGGTACGGTATAACTATGGCTACACCTTC
NA,few,TRBJ1-2,TRBV19,CASSIQGNYGYTF,TGTGCCAGTAGTATACAGGGGAACTATGGCTACACCTTC
NA,NA,TRBJ2-2,TRBV11-2,CASSLDQGNTGELFF,TGTGCCAGCAGCTTAGATCAGGGGAACACCGGGGAGCTGTTTTTT
TRBD1,NA,TRBJ2-1,TRBV5-1,CASSQNGQGSLNEQFF,TGCGCCAGCAGCCAAAACGGACAGGGGAGTCTTAATGAGCAGTTCTTC
NA,NA,TRBJ2-7,TRBV11-3,CASSLLSYEQYF,TGTGCCAGCAGCCTCCTCTCCTACGAGCAGTACTTC
NA,NA,TRBJ2-3,TRBV5-1,CASSLEAPNTDTQYF,TGCGCCAGCAGCTTGGAAGCCCCAAACACAGATACGCAGTATTTT
TRBD1,NA,TRBJ1-1,TRBV19,CASSTHRQGVWTEAFF,TGTGCCAGTAGTACCCATAGACAGGGGGTCTGGACTGAAGCTTTCTTT
NA,NA,TRBJ2-2,TRBV2,CASMGPISNTGELFF,TGTGCCAGCATGGGACCCATTTCGAACACCGGGGAGCTGTTTTTT
NA,NA,TRBJ1-1,TRBV7-2,CASSLEPGRGSEAFF,TGTGCCAGCAGCTTAGAACCGGGGAGGGGGTCTGAAGCTTTCTTT
NA,NA,TRBJ1-1,TRBV5-4,CASSLGRGDTEAFF,TGTGCCAGCAGCTTGGGCCGGGGGGACACTGAAGCTTTCTTT